This T cell receptor beta chain derives from a study of shared clonotypes between healthy human individuals. For every subset, genomic DNA was evenly distributed across several immunoSEQ plates. Here immunoSEQ multiplex PCR was the method, and the copy in TCRdb shows in-frame clones only, minus some. This table holds 1.6 million or so clones, about 98.5% found once. CDR3 length: 14 residues. Germline CDR1 reads SGDLS; CDR2 reads YYNGEE. V lost 0 bases to trimming and J lost 0 bases, with 7 bases between them. A word on this clone: Other DNA sequences within the sample encode an identical CDR3.

The specimen sequenced was naive CD4+ T cells sorted from blood. Subset: CD45RA+ positively selected. The receptor was derived from a man aged 25 to 45 in good health. This chain joins TRBV9 and TRBJ2-7, with D unresolved. The CDR3 bases are TGTGCCAGCAGCGTAGATCCCAGCTCCTACGAGCAGTACTTC. The encoded protein is CASSVDPSSYEQYF.